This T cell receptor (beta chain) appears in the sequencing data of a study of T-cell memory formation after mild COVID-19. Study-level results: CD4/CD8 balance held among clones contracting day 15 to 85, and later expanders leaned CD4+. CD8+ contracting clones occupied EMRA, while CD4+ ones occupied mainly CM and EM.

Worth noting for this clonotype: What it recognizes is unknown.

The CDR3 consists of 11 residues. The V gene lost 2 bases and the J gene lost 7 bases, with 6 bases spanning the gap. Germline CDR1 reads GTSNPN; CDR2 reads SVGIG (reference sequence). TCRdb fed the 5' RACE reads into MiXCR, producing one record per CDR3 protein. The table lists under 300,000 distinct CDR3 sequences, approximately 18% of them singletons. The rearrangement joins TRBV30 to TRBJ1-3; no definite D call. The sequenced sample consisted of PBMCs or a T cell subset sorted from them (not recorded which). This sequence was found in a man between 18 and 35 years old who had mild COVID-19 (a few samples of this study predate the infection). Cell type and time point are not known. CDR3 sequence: CAWSFRNTIYF. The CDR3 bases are TGTGCCTGGAGTTTTCGGAACACCATATATTTT.